This T cell receptor beta chain originates from a study of blood T cells in healthy people across ages. Study-level background: In model experiments, template switching was able to capture about one barcoded beta molecule for every two T cells that were present.

Together with a sample-barcoded 5' primer, a J-beta primer mix was included in a second PCR lasting about 6 to 11 cycles. A template-switch adaptor that had 12 random nucleotides put a tag on each cDNA molecule. TCRdb ran MiXCR on the 5' RACE reads and lists one entry per CDR3 protein. The top ten clones hold around 30% of a sample with fewer than 700,000 distinct CDR3 sequences, 40% to 45% of them seen once. Overall study results and limits: The study found more naive CD4+ cells and higher diversity in long-lived than aged donors.

This CDR3 has 16 residues. CDR1 and CDR2 from the germline V gene are LGHNA and YNFKEQ. V was cut by 3 bases and J by 4 bases, with 15 bases left in between. Turning to this clonotype: Its specificity is not known.

Every donor provided roughly 10 milliliters of peripheral blood. Sequencing used blood. This chain links TRBV4-2 with TRBJ2-2; either TRBD1 or TRBD2 may fit D (5 bases each). This TCR was recovered from a man at least 80 years old in good health. In DNA form, the CDR3 reads TGTGCCAGCAGCCAGGAGGACAAGACGGTCACCGGGGAGCTGTTTTTT. Residues: CASSQEDKTVTGELFF.